The 2 T cell receptor beta chains listed next were all sequenced from one sample in a study of neurological immune-mediated disorders. TCRdb re-analysed the 5' RACE reads in MiXCR, keeping a single row per CDR3 protein. Here the sample spans 55,000 to 75,000 distinct CDR3 sequences, under 3% being singletons. Sequences were obtained from PBMCs. These receptors all stem from a man aged 50-60 years with multiple sclerosis.

This clonotype showed up many times. The chain combines TRBV20-1 with TRBJ1-5, with 12 bases that match TRBD1. Trimming took 5 bases from V and 4 from J; bases not matched to a gene: 6. CDR1 is DFQATT, CDR2 SNEGSKA, per germline (reference sequence). This CDR3 has 15 residues. In DNA form, the CDR3 reads TGCAGTGCTGAAGGGACAGGGGGCGCGAATCAGCCCCAGCATTTT. Encoded protein: CSAEGTGGANQPQHF.

This clonotype has a count of ten or more. The CDR3 protein is CSVAKGGTEAFF. As DNA, the CDR3 is TGCAGCGTAGCAAAGGGGGGCACTGAAGCTTTCTTT. The V gene is TRBV29-1, the J gene TRBJ1-1; TRBD1 is a possible D gene (6 bases). Trimming took off 6 bases at V and 4 bases at J, with 12 bases between the two ends. This CDR3 is 12 amino acids long. Germline values: CDR1 SQVTM, CDR2 ANQGSEA.